This note documents a single T cell receptor (beta chain) sequence. It has no known antigen specificity. Via the germline V gene, CDR1 is SGHTA and CDR2 FQGNSA. Taken from cysteine to phenylalanine, the CDR3 has 15 residues. No DNA appears here. Instrument used: NextSeq 550. The Human TCR Profiling Kit (MiLaboratory) was used to prepare UMI-labeled 5' RACE TRB cDNA libraries. cDNA synthesis used the entire amount of extracted RNA, and PCR amplification then used the entire amount of cDNA produced. Libraries were prepared in parallel using an identical number of PCR cycles. The source study handled its data this way. MIGEC and MiXCR extracted about 50,000 +/- 10,000 unique UMI-labeled TRB cDNA molecules per library, requiring at least two reads per UMI. An average of around 40,000 +/- 10,000 functional in-frame TRB CDR3 nucleotide clonotypes without stop codons was found per library. After each sample was downsampled to 5000 UMI-labeled TRB molecules, VDJtools was used to calculate diversity metrics such as normalized Shannon-Wiener and Chao1. Clonotype-size-weighted physicochemical properties of the central five CDR3 residues (interaction energy, strength, volume and Kidera factor 4) were computed in VDJtools. Once TCRdb had reprocessed the reads, it stored one entry per CDR3 protein sequence and supplied no DNA. None of the V and J calls come from the authors' own analysis; TCRdb made them. This sample's table lists tens of thousands of distinct CDR3 sequences. The ten largest clones take up 4% to 5.5% of the sample.

The data belong to a study of CXCR3-negative and CXCR3-positive naive CD8 T cells (dated by TCRdb to about 2019). Regarding the research as a whole: Approximately 130 million TRB reads were obtained in total, roughly 1.5 +/- 0.3 million reads per library. The diversity and physicochemical repertoire analyses included 11 donors pooled from two independent experiments. TRBV-TRBJ cluster analysis included naive subsets from roughly 5 donors and memory cells from 3 donors.

The investigation overall reported the following: TRBV-TRBJ usage was similar between naive CXCR3-negative and CXCR3-positive cells from the same donor, while memory cells showed distinct patterns. Because CXCR3 expression was partially decreased after cryopreservation, freshly isolated PBMCs were used for most assays. Compared with CXCR3-negative naive cells, CXCR3-positive naive cells had TRB CDR3s with higher hydrophobicity (lower Kidera factor 4), lower energy, and higher strength and volume indices. Comparably high repertoire diversity was found in both naive subsets, whereas much lower repertoire diversity was found in memory CD8+ T cells. Because surface CD5, which is linked to self-reactivity in mice, was comparable between the naive subsets, TCR interaction strength was also inferred from the physicochemical properties of TRB CDR3s.

For each CD8+ T cell subset, flow sorting was done in triplicate, and 300,000 to 350,000 cells per subset went directly into RLT lysis buffer. Naive CD8+ T cells were defined stringently as CD45RO-CCR7+CD27+CD95- to exclude memory contaminants. Peripheral blood mononuclear cells were isolated from buffy coats by standard density gradient centrifugation. Naive CXCR3-negative and CXCR3-positive CD8+ T cells were flow-sorted using a FACSAria III. Total RNA was extracted from sorted cells with an RNeasy Mini Kit. The receptor was isolated from a human donor in good health. Some clones in this sample may be carry-over from other donors' samples. In this chain, TRBV7-2 is recombined with TRBJ2-7; there is no DNA to check the TCRdb D call of TRBD1. Sequencing was carried out using naive CXCR3+ CD8+ T cells from blood. Per the publication, the cell subset or site label means: CD45RO-CCR7+CD27+CD95- naive CD8+ T cells expressing CXCR3 (TNR3+). The CDR3 amino acid sequence is: CASSFYPGTSYEQYF. Where the CDR3 stops, the reference TRBV7-2 and TRBJ2-7 genes take over; the full variable domain is GAGVSQSPSNKVTEKGKDVELRCDPISGHTALYWYRQSLGQGLEFLIYFQGNSAPDKSGLPSDRFSAERTGGSVSTLTIQRTQQEDSAVYLCASSFYPGTSYEQYFGPGTRLTVT.